These 12 T cell receptor beta chains share one sample of origin, sequenced in a study of response to subunit inactivated influenza vaccine. TCRdb fed the RT-PCR reads into MiXCR, producing one record per CDR3 protein. The table includes around 600,000 distinct CDR3 sequences, roughly 10% detected once. These data were also filed under a second study, of T cells expressing NK-cell markers. That paper states: Production of TCR beta cDNA relied on 5'RACE template switching with UMIs.

Sequences were derived from PBMCs from blood, sampled on the day of vaccination. Every receptor here comes from a man aged 45-60 years who received an inactivated influenza vaccine.

In this sample, this clonotype turned up many times. The chain couples TRBV27 to TRBJ2-7; 9 nucleotides line up with TRBD2. Germline V gene lookup returns CDR1 MNHEY and CDR2 SMNVEV (reference sequence). The CDR3 has 15 residues. V trimming: 5 bases; J trimming: 3 bases; junction bases outside the gene matches: 8. Written as DNA, the CDR3 is TGTGCCAGCAGTCCCACGATTAGCGGGAGCTACGAGCAGTACTTC. Its protein product is CASSPTISGSYEQYF.

This clonotype was counted only a few times. This sequence joins TRBV10-3 and TRBJ2-3, with D possibly TRBD2 on 7 matching bases. The CDR3 has 14 amino acids. Germline assignment: CDR1 ENHRY and CDR2 SYGVKD. The V end lost 6 bases, the J end lost 3 bases, and 13 bases lay between the germline ends. CDR3 coding DNA: TGTGCCATCAGACTCGCGGGGGCAACAGATACGCAGTATTTT. Its translation: CAIRLAGATDTQYF.

This clonotype has at least ten counts. The chain employs TRBV12-3 or TRBV12-4 and TRBJ2-1; no definite D call. Trimming removed 1 base at V and 9 bases at J, with 16 bases between. This CDR3 has 15 amino acids. CDR3 nucleotides: TGTGCCAGCAGTTTAGATGGGATCTCCATGGGTGAGCAGTTCTTC. It encodes CASSLDGISMGEQFF.

This clonotype has more than one count but fewer than ten. V gene TRBV19 combines with J gene TRBJ2-1; 8 bases match TRBD2. Germline V gene sequence: CDR1 LNHDA, CDR2 SQIVND (reference sequence). This CDR3 is built from 13 residues. J lost 9 bases, V lost 7 bases, and 8 bases had no gene match. The CDR3 loop reads CASISFAGGEQFF. As DNA, the CDR3 is TGTGCCAGTATCTCGTTTGCGGGGGGTGAGCAGTTCTTC.

This clonotype has a count of ten or more. The chain carries TRBV29-1 and TRBJ2-3, with 9 bases fitting TRBD2. The CDR3 is 14 amino acids. The germline gives CDR1 SQVTM, CDR2 ANQGSEA. V gave up 5 bases and J gave up 2 bases; unmatched junction bases: 5. The DNA of the CDR3 is TGCAGCGTTACCGTAGCGGGGGTCACAGATACGCAGTATTTT. This encodes CSVTVAGVTDTQYF.

The table lists this clonotype with a few counts. V gene TRBV6-1 combines with J gene TRBJ2-5; TRBD2 is a possible D gene (5 bases). Trimming shortened V by 2 bases and J by 2 bases, and 18 bases separated the two germline ends. CDR1 and CDR2 (germline): MNHNS, SASEGT. The CDR3 is 17 amino acids. The CDR3 here is CASSESFSAAGQETQYF. CDR3 bases: TGTGCCAGCAGTGAATCTTTCTCAGCCGCGGGTCAAGAGACCCAGTACTTC.

This clonotype has at least ten counts. This chain links TRBV6-5 with TRBJ1-1; tentative D call: TRBD1 (6 bases). This CDR3 has 15 residues. The germline CDR1 and CDR2 sequences are MNHEY and SVGAGI. Between the trimmed V and J ends, which lost 0 bases and 0 bases, there was a span of 8 bases. The CDR3: CASSYSGGMNTEAFF. CDR3 nucleotides: TGTGCCAGCAGTTACTCAGGGGGGATGAACACTGAAGCTTTCTTT.

This clonotype was counted at least ten times. The gene calls are TRBV7-2 and TRBJ2-1, with D possibly matching TRBD2 (5 bases). This CDR3 has 14 amino acids. V was clipped by 1 base and J by 9 bases, with 13 bases between them. Per the germline V gene, CDR1 is SGHTA and CDR2 is FQGNSA. The CDR3 loop reads CASSLGVARGEQFF. As DNA, the CDR3 is TGTGCCAGCAGCTTAGGTGTAGCCCGGGGTGAGCAGTTCTTC.

This chain uses TRBV29-1 with TRBJ2-5; D unresolved. Germline CDR1 is SQVTM and CDR2 is ANQGSEA. The CDR3 is 12 residues long. Trimming removed 4 bases at V and 2 bases at J, with 8 bases between. This CDR3 is CSVGQLQETQYF. For the CDR3, the DNA is TGCAGCGTTGGCCAGTTGCAAGAGACCCAGTACTTC.

This clonotype was found a few times. The chain joins TRBV5-1 to TRBJ1-1, with 10 nucleotides matching TRBD1. There are 16 residues in the CDR3. CDR1 is SGHRS and CDR2 is YFSETQ in the germline V gene. V dropped 3 bases and J dropped 4; count of bases not matched to a gene: 9. The CDR3 here is CASSSPLGQGGTEAFF. For the CDR3, the DNA is TGCGCCAGCAGCTCACCGTTAGGACAGGGGGGCACTGAAGCTTTCTTT.

The sample holds a few counts of this clonotype. The CDR3 DNA reads TGTGCCAGCAGCTGGGGACAGTCCTCGTGGGGCTACACCTTC. This gives the protein CASSWGQSSWGYTF. This chain links TRBV5-6 with TRBJ1-2, with 7 bases lining up with TRBD1. The germline V gene encodes CDR1 SGHDT and CDR2 YYEEEE. With V trimmed by 3 bases and J by 8 bases, 10 bases remained unmatched. The CDR3 totals 14 residues.

The chain has TRBV7-2 and TRBJ2-2, with 7 bases aligning to TRBD2. J gave up 13 bases and V 5 bases, and 13 bases lay outside the gene matches. The CDR3 has 14 residues. Germline-derived CDR1 and CDR2 are SGHTA and FQGNSA. DNA of the CDR3: TGTGCCAGCAGCCGCGGGGGTGCCCAGGTGGGGCTGTTTTTT. Its protein product is CASSRGGAQVGLFF.